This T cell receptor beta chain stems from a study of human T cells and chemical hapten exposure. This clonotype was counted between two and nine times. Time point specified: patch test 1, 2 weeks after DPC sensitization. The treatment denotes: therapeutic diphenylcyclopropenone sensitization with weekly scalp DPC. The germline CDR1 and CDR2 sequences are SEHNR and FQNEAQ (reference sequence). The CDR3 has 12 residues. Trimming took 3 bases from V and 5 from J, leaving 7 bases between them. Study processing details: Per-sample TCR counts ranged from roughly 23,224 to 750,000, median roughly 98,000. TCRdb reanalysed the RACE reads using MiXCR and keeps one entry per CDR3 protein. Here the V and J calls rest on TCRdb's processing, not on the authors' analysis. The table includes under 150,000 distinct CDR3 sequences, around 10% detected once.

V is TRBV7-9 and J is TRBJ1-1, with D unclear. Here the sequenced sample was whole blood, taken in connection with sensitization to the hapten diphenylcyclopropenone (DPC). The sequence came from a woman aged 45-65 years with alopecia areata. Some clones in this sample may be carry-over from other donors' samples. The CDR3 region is CASSFGRTEAFF. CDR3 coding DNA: TGTGCCAGCAGCTTTGGTCGGACTGAAGCTTTCTTT.